Listed below are T cell receptor beta chains from one sample, sequenced in a study of long-term antiretroviral therapy in people with HIV. TCRdb's table, derived via immunoSEQ multiplex PCR, lists solely in-frame clones and lacks some. Of 35,000 to 45,000 clones detected, roughly 82% appear once; the ten largest clones hold about 12%. Material: unsorted PBMCs, obtained 0.3 years after starting antiretroviral therapy. These receptors were obtained from a man between 18 and 35 years old with HIV. Both conserved end residues are part of each CDR3. Each record gives: V gene, J gene, CDR3 protein.

V gene: TRBV6-1
J gene: TRBJ2-5
CDR3 protein: CASSQWTGAGETQYF

V gene: TRBV30
J gene: TRBJ1-2
CDR3 protein: CAWSFEGLYGYTF

V gene: TRBV11-2
J gene: TRBJ1-1
CDR3 protein: CASSLLAGPNTEAFF

V gene: TRBV4-1
J gene: TRBJ1-4
CDR3 protein: CASSPQGVREKLFF

V gene: TRBV4-1
J gene: TRBJ2-6
CDR3 protein: CASSHPPGTNFLPSGANVLTF

V gene: TRBV19
J gene: TRBJ2-5
CDR3 protein: CASSIGDGGVETQYF

V gene: TRBV5-6
J gene: TRBJ1-6
CDR3 protein: CASSLQEANSPLHF

V gene: TRBV5-4
J gene: TRBJ2-7
CDR3 protein: CASTLTGGSLYEQYF

V gene: TRBV21-1
J gene: TRBJ2-7
CDR3 protein: CASSSLGKSRGPYEQYF

V gene: TRBV30
J gene: TRBJ2-2
CDR3 protein: CAYGEMGQNTGELFF

V gene: TRBV4-1
J gene: TRBJ1-1
CDR3 protein: CASSQAGSAFF

V gene: TRBV18
J gene: TRBJ2-1
CDR3 protein: CASSPTDRVGYEQFF

V gene: TRBV30
J gene: TRBJ1-2
CDR3 protein: CAWSAGASMIIGDGYTF

V gene: TRBV4-3
J gene: TRBJ2-3
CDR3 protein: CASSQVKAHTQYF

V gene: TRBV21-1
J gene: TRBJ1-3
CDR3 protein: CASTKVRWVLGSGNTIYF

V gene: TRBV2
J gene: TRBJ2-3
CDR3 protein: CASVAGENTDTQYF

V gene: TRBV14
J gene: TRBJ1-4
CDR3 protein: CASSQIGTGYEKLFF

V gene: TRBV28
J gene: TRBJ2-1
CDR3 protein: CASSFREARGGEQFF

V gene: TRBV9
J gene: TRBJ2-3
CDR3 protein: CASSVARGQRGPPSSTDTQYF

V gene: TRBV7-9
J gene: TRBJ2-1
CDR3 protein: CASSLLAGYNEQFF

V gene: TRBV6-6
J gene: TRBJ1-2
CDR3 protein: CASSYIQGANYGYTF

V gene: TRBV7-2
J gene: TRBJ2-3
CDR3 protein: CASSSRTFSTDTQYF

V gene: TRBV5-4
J gene: TRBJ1-6
CDR3 protein: CASSEGGSGVGSPLHF

V gene: TRBV9
J gene: TRBJ2-3
CDR3 protein: CASSVATGFTDTQYF

V gene: TRBV6-1
J gene: TRBJ2-1
CDR3 protein: CASIPGTGPNEQFF

V gene: TRBV2
J gene: TRBJ1-1
CDR3 protein: CASNYLVLGGSTEAFF

V gene: TRBV7-9
J gene: TRBJ1-4
CDR3 protein: CASSLVQGIEEKLFF

V gene: TRBV7-2
J gene: TRBJ2-1
CDR3 protein: CASSFTSRDNEQFF

V gene: TRBV6-4
J gene: TRBJ2-3
CDR3 protein: CASSDYPTSVDTQYF

V gene: TRBV9
J gene: TRBJ2-6
CDR3 protein: CASSVVSSSGANVLTF

V gene: TRBV29-1
J gene: TRBJ2-3
CDR3 protein: CSVLGLAGHTQYF

V gene: TRBV14
J gene: TRBJ1-2
CDR3 protein: CASSQVGGMGYTF

V gene: TRBV11-2
J gene: TRBJ2-3
CDR3 protein: CASSLDRTPAQYF

V gene: TRBV7-3
J gene: TRBJ1-2
CDR3 protein: CASSPGGGRHNYGYTF

V gene: TRBV6-1
J gene: TRBJ1-2
CDR3 protein: CASSEGTSNYGYTF

V gene: TRBV18
J gene: TRBJ2-1
CDR3 protein: CASSPPENRINEQFF

V gene: TRBV29-1
J gene: TRBJ2-3
CDR3 protein: CSVDLREARTDTQYF

V gene: TRBV29-1
J gene: TRBJ2-1
CDR3 protein: CSVILRIAGGYYNEQFF

V gene: TRBV18
J gene: TRBJ1-6
CDR3 protein: CASSLSRDRRSGTPLHF

V gene: TRBV4-2
J gene: TRBJ2-3
CDR3 protein: CASSQGGGGADTQYF

V gene: TRBV6-5
J gene: TRBJ2-7
CDR3 protein: CASSGDSSYEQYF

V gene: TRBV30
J gene: TRBJ1-3
CDR3 protein: CAWAPLDYGNTIYF

V gene: TRBV5-6
J gene: TRBJ2-7
CDR3 protein: CASSGQYYEQYF